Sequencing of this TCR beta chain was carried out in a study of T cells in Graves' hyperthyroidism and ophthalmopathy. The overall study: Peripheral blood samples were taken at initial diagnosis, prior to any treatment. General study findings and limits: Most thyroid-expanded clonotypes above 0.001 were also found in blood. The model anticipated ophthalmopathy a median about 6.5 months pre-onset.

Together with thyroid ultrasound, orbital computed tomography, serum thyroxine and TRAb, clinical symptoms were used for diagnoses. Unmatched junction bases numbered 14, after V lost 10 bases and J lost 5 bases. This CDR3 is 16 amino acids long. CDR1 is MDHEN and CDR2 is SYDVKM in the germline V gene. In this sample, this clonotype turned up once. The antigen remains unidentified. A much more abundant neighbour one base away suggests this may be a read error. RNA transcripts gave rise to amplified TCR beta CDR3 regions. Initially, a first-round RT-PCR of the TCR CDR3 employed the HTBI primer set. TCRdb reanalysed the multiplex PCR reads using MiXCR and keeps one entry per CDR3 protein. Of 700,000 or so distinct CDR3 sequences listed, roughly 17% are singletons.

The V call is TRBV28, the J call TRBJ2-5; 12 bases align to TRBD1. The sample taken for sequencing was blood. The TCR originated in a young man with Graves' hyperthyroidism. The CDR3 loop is CAIRTGTGGYRETQYF. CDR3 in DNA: TGTGCCATCCGAACCGGGACAGGGGGCTATAGGGAGACCCAGTACTTC.